This T cell receptor (beta chain) was profiled in a study of CXCR3-negative and CXCR3-positive naive CD8 T cells. Study context: Total TRB output reached some 140 million reads, about 1.5 +/- 0.3 million per library. Study-level findings and limits: For CXCR3-positive naive cells, TRB CDR3s were more hydrophobic than those of CXCR3-negative naive cells. For the naive subsets, surface CD5 was similar, and TCR strength was inferred from TRB CDR3 properties.

CDR1 MDHEN and CDR2 SYDVKM come from the germline V gene. The CDR3 is 16 residues long. Naive CD8+ T cells showed CD45RO-CCR7+CD27+CD95-. As for this clonotype: Its cognate antigen is unknown.

The authors made the TRB cDNA libraries by 5' RACE using UMI labels. TCRdb re-called the 5' RACE reads and gives one entry per CDR3 protein, without DNA. The repertoire shows about 130,000 distinct CDR3 sequences; the top ten hold approximately 0.51%. This sequence joins TRBV28 and TRBJ1-1. Source material: naive CXCR3- CD8+ T cells from blood. Subset described: CD45RO-CCR7+CD27+CD95- naive CD8+ T cells lacking CXCR3 (TNR3-). This TCR derives from a human donor in good health. Some clones in this sample may be carry-over from other donors' samples. CDR3 protein: CASSFGAHRLNTEAFF.